These 26 T cell receptor beta chains came from one sample sequenced in a study of beta chain features in type 1 diabetes. Study conclusions and caveats: Type 1 diabetes patients had TCRB CDR3s that were shorter (moderately but significantly so) in all four CD4+ subsets.

Of the isolated RNA, all was reverse transcribed, and so the sequenced material was expressed TCRB transcripts. Libraries were prepared by immunoSEQ multiplex PCR; TCRdb keeps only in-frame clonotypes and omits some of them. The sample has roughly 280,000 clones; around 24% are singletons. What these receptors recognize is not known. Sequencing input: naive CD4+ T cells from blood. The receptors originated from a woman younger than 45 with type 1 diabetes.

The genes are TRBV29-1 and TRBJ1-1; D gene ambiguous. The ends were cut back, 4 bases at V and 0 bases at J, with 9 bases in the middle. CDR1 and CDR2 from the germline V gene are SQVTM and ANQGSEA. The CDR3 spans 13 residues. CDR3 region: CSVAPVMNTEAFF. Here the CDR3 DNA reads TGCAGCGTTGCCCCAGTAATGAACACTGAAGCTTTCTTT. Together with reference TRBV29-1 and TRBJ1-1, the CDR3 gives the full variable domain: SAVISQKPSRDICQRGTSLTIQCQVDSQVTMMFWYRQQPGQSLTLIATANQGSEATYESGFVIDKFPISRPNLTFSTLTVSNMSPEDSSIYLCSVAPVMNTEAFFGQGTRLTVV.

V gene TRBV19 combines with J gene TRBJ2-5; no clear D gene. The CDR3 extends over 12 amino acids. V lost 4 bases and J 6 bases, leaving 9 bases between the germline ends. CDR1 LNHDA and CDR2 SQIVND come from the germline V gene (reference sequence). The CDR3 sequence: CASSNYLKTQYF. CDR3 sequence (DNA): TGTGCCAGTAGTAACTATCTTAAGACCCAGTACTTC.

The rearrangement joins TRBV28 to TRBJ1-5; TRBD1 agrees at 9 bases. The germline V gene encodes CDR1 MDHEN and CDR2 SYDVKM. This CDR3 is built from 16 residues. J was trimmed by 5 bases and V by 8 bases; bases with no gene match: 13. The CDR3 is CASLTRDRVFDQPQHF. The CDR3 DNA reads TGTGCCAGCCTAACTCGGGACAGGGTATTCGATCAGCCCCAGCATTTT.

In this sample, this clone turned up a few times. The same CDR3 also results from other DNA sequences found in this sample. This chain uses TRBV5-1 with TRBJ1-1, with D perhaps TRBD1 (6 bases). The CDR3 is made up of 14 amino acids. CDR1 is SGHRS, CDR2 YFSETQ, per germline. Between the trimmed V and J ends, which lost 0 bases and 0 bases, there was a span of 6 bases. Written as DNA, the CDR3 is TGCGCCAGCAGCTTGGACAGGGTGAACACTGAAGCTTTCTTT. It specifies CASSLDRVNTEAFF.

There are a few counts of this clone. The CDR3 DNA reads as TGCGCCAGCAGCCAGATCCCAGGGTCTGGGGCCAACGTCCTGACTTTC. It codes for CASSQIPGSGANVLTF. The J gene is TRBJ2-6, the V gene TRBV4-1, with D perhaps matching TRBD1 (5 bases). Germline assignment: CDR1 MGHRA and CDR2 YSYEKL. With 3 bases removed from V and 1 base from J, the gap between germline ends came to 10 bases. The CDR3 extends over 16 amino acids.

This clone was recorded a few times. The V gene is TRBV4-1, the J gene TRBJ1-1; a weak D match, TRBD1 (5 bases). CDR1 is MGHRA, CDR2 YSYEKL, per germline. This CDR3 region has 12 residues. V lost 3 bases and J lost 11, with 13 bases in between. CDR3 bases: TGCGCCAGCAGCCACCCCGCGGACAAGGCTTTCTTT. Protein product: CASSHPADKAFF.

V usage is TRBV28 and J usage is TRBJ2-4, with a weak D call TRBD2 (5 bases). CDR1 MDHEN and CDR2 SYDVKM come from the germline V gene. Trimming shortened V by 2 bases and J by 11 bases, and 16 bases separated the two germline ends. The CDR3 is made up of 14 amino acids. CDR3 nucleotide sequence: TGTGCCAGCAGTTTAATCTCGGGCGGGTCCCTTCAGTACTTC. This translates into CASSLISGGSLQYF.

This clone was found a few times. The genes are TRBV29-1 and TRBJ2-1; D may be TRBD1 (6 bases). Germline-derived CDR1 and CDR2 are SQVTM and ANQGSEA. Trimming removed 0 bases from V and 7 bases from J, with 13 bases in between. This CDR3 contains 14 residues. CDR3 region: CSVEDIGGGNEQFF. DNA for the CDR3: TGCAGCGTTGAAGATATTGGGGGCGGGAATGAGCAGTTCTTC.

There are a few counts of this clone. The identical CDR3 is also encoded by other nucleotide sequences in the sample. The chain is built from TRBV9 and TRBJ2-7; 7 bases fit TRBD2. The CDR3 runs 14 residues. Germline values: CDR1 SGDLS, CDR2 YYNGEE. The V segment lost 0 bases and the J segment 1 base; nucleotides outside the gene matches: 1. The CDR3 sequence: CASSVASGSYEQYF. The CDR3 DNA sequence: TGTGCCAGCAGCGTAGCTAGCGGTTCCTACGAGCAGTACTTC.

This clone has just a few counts. V usage is TRBV7-2 and J usage is TRBJ2-1, with D possibly TRBD2 on 5 matching bases. The CDR3 spans 11 residues. The V and J ends lost 5 bases and 9 bases respectively, with 8 bases between them. In germline, CDR1 is SGHTA, CDR2 FQGNSA. CDR3 sequence: CASSAGGEQFF. CDR3 DNA: TGTGCCAGCAGCGCTGGAGGTGAGCAGTTCTTC.

This sequence joins TRBV7-9 and TRBJ2-7; D might be TRBD2 (6 bases). CDR1 SEHNR and CDR2 FQNEAQ come from the germline V gene (reference sequence). V lost 5 bases and J lost 7, with 21 bases in between. This CDR3 spans 15 amino acids. DNA of the CDR3: TGTGCCAGCAGCCCCGCCGGCGGGACTCTACGAGAGCAGTACTTC. Its protein is CASSPAGGTLREQYF.

This sequence joins TRBV9 and TRBJ2-4; no firm D call. The ends were cut back, 3 bases at V and 8 bases at J, with 15 bases in the middle. Per germline, CDR1 SGDLS and CDR2 YYNGEE. The CDR3 has 14 amino acids. The DNA for the CDR3 is TGTGCCAGCAGCGCTAACGTGCCAACGGACATTCAGTACTTC. Its translation is CASSANVPTDIQYF.

Remarks on this clone: One junction end does not reproduce the germline sequence, and a read error may be involved. This chain links TRBV7-7 with TRBJ2-7, with 14 bases identical to TRBD2. Germline CDR1 and CDR2: SSHAT and FNYEAQ (reference sequence). The CDR3 contains 16 residues. CDR3 in amino acids: CASSMGLAGASYEQYF. CDR3 DNA sequence: TGTGCTAGCAGCATGGGACTAGCGGGAGCGTCCTACGAGCAGTACTTC.

This chain links TRBV19 with TRBJ2-3; TRBD2 agrees at 7 bases. After removal of 4 bases from V and 3 bases from J, the junction contained 4 bases not matched to a gene. The V gene's germline CDR1 is LNHDA and CDR2 SQIVND (reference sequence). CDR3 length equals 14 residues. The CDR3 protein is CASSSGSITDTQYF. CDR3 in DNA: TGTGCCAGTAGTAGCGGGAGTATAACAGATACGCAGTATTTT. The full variable domain, in which reference TRBV19 and TRBJ2-3 provide the parts outside the CDR3, is DGGITQSPKYLFRKEGQNVTLSCEQNLNHDAMYWYRQDPGQGLRLIYYSQIVNDFQKGDIAEGYSVSREKKESFPLTVTSAQKNPTAFYLCASSSGSITDTQYFGPGTRLTVL.

This clone has a handful of counts. The genes are TRBV28 and TRBJ1-4; D is unclear. Trimming removed 7 bases from V and 8 bases from J, with 5 bases in between. This CDR3 spans 10 amino acids. Germline loops: CDR1 MDHEN, CDR2 SYDVKM. CDR3 sequence (DNA): TGTGCCAGCAAGGAGGAAAAACTGTTTTTT. It encodes CASKEEKLFF.

This clone came up a few times. V usage is TRBV29-1 and J usage is TRBJ2-2; a weak D match, TRBD2 (6 bases). Trimming stripped 3 bases from V and 5 bases from J, with 13 bases between. Germline CDR1 SQVTM, CDR2 ANQGSEA. The CDR3 totals 14 residues. CDR3 loop: CSVDMAGRTGELFF. The CDR3 DNA reads TGCAGCGTTGATATGGCAGGGAGGACCGGGGAGCTGTTTTTT.

V is TRBV11-2 and J is TRBJ2-6; maybe TRBD1 (5 bases). Deletions cut 3 bases from V and 2 bases from J, with 8 bases between. Germline CDR1 reads SGHAT; CDR2 reads FQNNGV. There are 15 residues in the CDR3. The CDR3 DNA is TGTGCCAGCAGCTTTCAGGGTGCTGGGGCCAACGTCCTGACTTTC. The encoded protein is CASSFQGAGANVLTF.

The chain combines TRBV6-5 with TRBJ2-7; 10 nucleotides line up with TRBD2. The CDR3 is made up of 14 amino acids. J lost 6 bases, V lost 6 bases, and 8 bases had no gene match. Germline V CDR1 and CDR2: MNHEY, SVGAGI. The CDR3 reads CASRGLAGDVEQYF. CDR3 DNA: TGTGCCAGCAGGGGGCTAGCGGGAGATGTCGAGCAGTACTTC.

This clone appeared a few times. The gene calls are TRBV20-1 and TRBJ2-7; TRBD1 agrees at 7 bases. Germline V gives CDR1 DFQATT, CDR2 SNEGSKA (reference sequence). This CDR3 comprises 11 residues. J was trimmed by 7 bases and V by 7 bases; bases with no gene match: 7. The CDR3 DNA reads as TGCAGTGGCCGCAGGGGGAGTGAGCAGTACTTC. Amino acids: CSGRRGSEQYF.

The V call is TRBV15, the J call TRBJ2-5; TRBD1 might be the D (6 bases). There are 15 residues in the CDR3. Germline lookup yields CDR1 LNHNV and CDR2 YYDKDF (reference sequence). Trimming took 1 base from V and 5 from J, leaving 14 bases between them. The CDR3 here is CATSRGPGEGETQYF. DNA of the CDR3: TGTGCCACCAGCAGAGGTCCAGGGGAAGGGGAGACCCAGTACTTC.

This chain connects TRBV5-1 to TRBJ2-2; D may be TRBD1 (6 bases). CDR1 is SGHRS, CDR2 YFSETQ, per germline. The CDR3 contains 16 residues. V was trimmed by 0 bases and J by 4 bases, leaving 13 bases between them. This CDR3 reads CASSLEGGQLTGELFF. Here the CDR3 DNA reads TGCGCCAGCAGCTTGGAGGGCGGACAGCTCACCGGGGAGCTGTTTTTT.

J is TRBJ2-7 and V is TRBV4-1; D might be TRBD2 (5 bases). CDR1 and CDR2 from the germline V gene are MGHRA and YSYEKL. V gave up 0 bases and J gave up 9 bases, with 15 bases separating them. The CDR3 has 14 residues. For the CDR3, the DNA is TGCGCCAGCAGCCAAGATCTACGGGGAATCGCGCAGTACTTC. Protein sequence: CASSQDLRGIAQYF.

V is TRBV30 and J is TRBJ1-4; D uncertain. CDR1 and CDR2 (germline): GTSNPN, SVGIG (reference sequence). V was pared by 2 bases and J by 10 bases, with 14 bases between. The CDR3 covers 13 residues. The CDR3 is CAWSTQRALKLFF. As DNA, the CDR3 is TGTGCCTGGAGTACTCAACGTGCCTTAAAACTGTTTTTT.

The CDR3 sequence: CASKSLAGGGGETQYF. CDR3 nucleotides: TGTGCCAGCAAGTCACTAGCGGGAGGTGGGGGGGAGACCCAGTACTTC. This chain connects TRBV2 to TRBJ2-5; 12 bases are a match to TRBD2. Germline V gene sequence: CDR1 SNHLY, CDR2 FYNNEI. CDR3 length: 16 amino acids. Trimming cost V 7 bases and J 5 bases; bases outside gene matches: 11.

Here the CDR3 DNA reads TGCAGCGTTGGACAGAAGAACACTGAAGCTTTCTTT. This sequence encodes CSVGQKNTEAFF. This sequence joins TRBV29-1 and TRBJ1-1; perhaps TRBD1 as D (5 bases). Germline values: CDR1 SQVTM, CDR2 ANQGSEA. The CDR3 length is 12 residues. V shed 4 bases and J shed 1 base, with 7 bases lying between them.

J is TRBJ1-1 and V is TRBV6-6; TRBD1 matches 9 bases. Germline CDR1 and CDR2: MNHNY and SVGAGI (reference sequence). V was clipped by 7 bases and J by 2 bases; unmatched bases: 5. The CDR3 has 14 residues. The CDR3 nucleotides read TGTGCCAGCATGGACAGGGGAGGAAACACTGAAGCTTTCTTT. Its translation is CASMDRGGNTEAFF.